This entry lists 32 T cell receptor beta chains sequenced from one sample in a study of T cells in Graves' hyperthyroidism and ophthalmopathy. Regions amplified from RNA transcripts were the TCR beta CDR3 regions. The HTBI primer set served for first-round RT-PCR of the TCR CDR3. TCRdb redid the calling of the multiplex PCR reads with MiXCR, one entry per CDR3 protein. The data hold around 340,000 distinct CDR3 sequences, with approximately 17% observed a single time. Sequencing was performed on blood. These receptors were collected from a woman aged 30 to 39 with Graves' hyperthyroidism that later progressed to Graves' ophthalmopathy.

This chain connects TRBV5-1 to TRBJ2-4; D possibly corresponds to TRBD2 (5 bases). Trimming removed 0 bases at V and 8 bases at J, with 15 bases between. This CDR3 has 15 residues. The V gene's germline CDR1 is SGHRS and CDR2 YFSETQ. The CDR3 spells CASSLGLGLDDIQYF. In DNA form, the CDR3 reads TGCGCCAGCAGCTTGGGCCTCGGACTCGATGACATTCAGTACTTC.

This clonotype was counted only a few times. The chain links TRBV19 to TRBJ2-1; 9 nucleotides align to TRBD1. Germline assignment: CDR1 LNHDA and CDR2 SQIVND (reference sequence). Trimming removed 6 bases from V and 6 bases from J; junction bases left unmatched: 6. CDR3 size: 14 residues. The CDR3 DNA reads TGTGCCAGTAGCATGGGACAGGGTCGCAATGAGCAGTTCTTC. It specifies CASSMGQGRNEQFF.

This clonotype was observed a few times. The chain combines TRBV14 with TRBJ2-3, with D possibly matching TRBD2 (5 bases). Deletions cut 4 bases from V and 3 bases from J, with 11 bases between. Germline V gives CDR1 SGHDN, CDR2 FVKESK. The CDR3 runs 14 residues. This CDR3 reads CASSPLSGTDTQYF. As DNA, the CDR3 is TGTGCCAGCAGCCCCTTATCGGGAACAGATACGCAGTATTTT.

A few counts support this clonotype. In DNA form, the CDR3 reads TGTGCCAGCAGAAGACAGGGGGCGAGATCCAATGAGCAGTTCTTC. The encoded protein is CASRRQGARSNEQFF. The rearrangement uses TRBV2 and TRBJ2-1; 10 positions agree with TRBD1. The V and J ends lost 6 bases and 6 bases, in that order; junction bases with no gene match: 8. The CDR3 has 15 amino acids. Germline CDR1 is SNHLY and CDR2 is FYNNEI.

This chain links TRBV7-8 with TRBJ2-1, with 13 bases identical to TRBD2. The CDR3 is 18 amino acids. Germline V gene sequence: CDR1 SGHVS, CDR2 FQNEAQ. Trimming removed 1 base from V and 8 bases from J; junction bases left unmatched: 11. The CDR3 region is CASSLVGLTSGRGYEQFF. CDR3 nucleotides: TGTGCCAGCAGCTTAGTCGGCTTAACTAGCGGGAGGGGGTATGAGCAGTTCTTC. Looking up the rest from reference TRBV7-8 and TRBJ2-1 gives the full variable domain: GAGVSQSPRYKVAKRGQDVALRCDPISGHVSLFWYQQALGQGPEFLTYFQNEAQLDKSGLPSDRFFAERPEGSVSTLKIQRTQQEDSAVYLCASSLVGLTSGRGYEQFFGPGTRLTVL.

This clonotype showed up many times. The chain is built from TRBV12-3 or TRBV12-4 and TRBJ1-4; D is unresolved. Trimming removed 3 bases at V and 0 bases at J, with 11 bases between. This CDR3 region has 16 residues. CDR3 nucleotide sequence: TGTGCCAGCAGTTTTTGGGGAGGTGCAACTAATGAAAAACTGTTTTTT. This encodes CASSFWGGATNEKLFF.

This clonotype was seen many times. The rearrangement uses TRBV20-1 and TRBJ2-7; 8 bases are shared with TRBD2. This CDR3 is built from 15 residues. V shed 0 bases and J 5 bases; nucleotides not matched to a gene: 9. The V gene's germline CDR1 is DFQATT and CDR2 SNEGSKA (reference sequence). The CDR3 DNA sequence: TGCAGTGCTAGAGATACCGGGGGGGCATTGCACGAGCAGTACTTC. Translated: CSARDTGGALHEQYF.

V and J are TRBV4-1 and TRBJ1-1; D gene uncertain. The CDR3 sequence is 16 residues long. V was trimmed by 0 bases and J by 1 base, leaving 12 bases between them. CDR1 and CDR2 from the germline V gene are MGHRA and YSYEKL. Written as DNA, the CDR3 is TGCGCCAGCAGCCAAGAGCCCCCGGTTGGGAACACTGAAGCTTTCTTT. Translated, it gives CASSQEPPVGNTEAFF.

In this sample, this clonotype turned up many times. The V call is TRBV29-1, the J call TRBJ1-2; D is unclear. Germline loops: CDR1 SQVTM, CDR2 ANQGSEA. This CDR3 has 13 residues. Trimming removed 7 bases at V and 4 bases at J, with 16 bases between. The CDR3 is CSADTFGSYGYTF. The CDR3 DNA follows: TGCAGCGCAGACACCTTTGGGAGCTATGGCTACACCTTC.

This clonotype has more than one count but fewer than ten. This chain connects TRBV7-9 to TRBJ1-2, with D perhaps matching TRBD1 (5 bases). There are 13 residues in the CDR3. The germline gives CDR1 SEHNR, CDR2 FQNEAQ (reference sequence). Between the trimmed V and J ends, which lost 7 bases and 4 bases, there was a span of 13 bases. The DNA of the CDR3 is TGTGCCAGCAACCTGGGACGGACCTATGGCTACACCTTC. Amino acids: CASNLGRTYGYTF.

This clonotype was seen more than once but under ten times. The CDR3 DNA is TGCAGTGCTAGAGTAATATCTGACTATGGCTACACCTTC. This gives the protein CSARVISDYGYTF. V is TRBV20-1 and J is TRBJ1-2; no clear D gene. There are 13 residues in the CDR3. CDR1 and CDR2 (germline): DFQATT, SNEGSKA (reference sequence). The germline V and J ends were trimmed by 1 base and 3 bases, with 9 bases remaining between them.

The chain uses TRBV7-2 and TRBJ2-7; 7 bases fit TRBD2. Germline V CDR1 and CDR2: SGHTA, FQGNSA. With 4 bases clipped from V and 4 bases from J, the junction kept 7 bases outside the gene matches. The CDR3 runs 14 residues. The CDR3 reads CASSYPGLTYEQYV. Here the CDR3 DNA reads TGTGCCAGCAGCTACCCGGGACTAACGTACGAGCAGTACGTC.

This clonotype was detected a few times. The CDR3 protein is CASSSYAGRSLYGYTF. DNA of the CDR3: TGTGCCAGCAGTTCTTATGCAGGGAGGAGTCTATATGGCTACACCTTC. The rearrangement joins TRBV12-3 or TRBV12-4 to TRBJ1-2; tentatively, D is TRBD1 (5 bases). Deletions cut 4 bases from V and 5 bases from J, with 20 bases between. CDR3 length: 16 amino acids.

In its sample, this clonotype was seen a few times. The chain employs TRBV9 and TRBJ2-2, with D unresolved. The length of the CDR3 is 12 residues. Trimming cost V 0 bases and J 7 bases, with 4 bases left between them. Germline V lookup: CDR1 SGDLS, CDR2 YYNGEE. The CDR3 sequence is CASSVVVGELFF. The CDR3, as DNA: TGTGCCAGCAGCGTAGTGGTCGGGGAGCTGTTTTTT.

The rearrangement links TRBV5-6 to TRBJ2-5, with D maybe TRBD1 (6 bases). Per the germline V gene, CDR1 is SGHDT and CDR2 is YYEEEE. V lost 4 bases and J 4 bases, leaving 11 bases between the germline ends. The CDR3 sequence is 13 residues long. CDR3 loop: CASSPTGRETQYF. The CDR3 region has the DNA TGTGCCAGCAGCCCAACAGGGAGAGAGACCCAGTACTTC. Full variable domain (outside the CDR3, taken from reference TRBV5-6 and TRBJ2-5): DAGVTQSPTHLIKTRGQQVTLRCSPKSGHDTVSWYQQALGQGPQFIFQYYEEEERQRGNFPDRFSGHQFPNYSSELNVNALLLGDSALYLCASSPTGRETQYFGPGTRLLVL.

This clonotype has at least ten counts. The chain links TRBV7-2 to TRBJ2-3; maybe TRBD1 (5 bases). This CDR3 has 15 amino acids. Germline CDR1 is SGHTA and CDR2 is FQGNSA. Trimming removed 4 bases from V and 0 bases from J, with 11 bases in between. The CDR3 DNA follows: TGTGCCAGCAGCTCAAAGGGGATTAGCACAGATACGCAGTATTTT. This sequence encodes CASSSKGISTDTQYF.

This chain links TRBV27 with TRBJ2-2; D not resolved. Trimming removed 11 bases from V and 0 bases from J, with 10 bases in between. This CDR3 has 13 amino acids. Germline-derived CDR1 and CDR2 are MNHEY and SMNVEV (reference sequence). In DNA form, the CDR3 reads TGTGCCGTTAGCTCGACGAACACCGGGGAGCTGTTTTTT. Amino acid sequence: CAVSSTNTGELFF.

This clonotype was counted only a few times. J is TRBJ1-1 and V is TRBV28, with D perhaps matching TRBD1 (5 bases). With 2 bases removed from V and 5 bases from J, the gap between germline ends came to 12 bases. CDR3 size: 14 residues. Looked up from germline, CDR1 is MDHEN and CDR2 is SYDVKM. CDR3 DNA: TGTGCCAGCAGTTTAAGTGGGGGTAGGACTGAAGCTTTCTTT. Encoded protein: CASSLSGGRTEAFF.

This clonotype was counted between two and nine times. The chain is built from TRBV7-9 and TRBJ1-5, with D perhaps TRBD1 (5 bases). CDR1 is SEHNR and CDR2 is FQNEAQ in the germline V gene (reference sequence). V was clipped by 7 bases and J by 4 bases, with 14 bases between them. The CDR3 totals 14 residues. CDR3 sequence: CASTVGGDNQPQHF. The DNA for the CDR3 is TGTGCCAGCACCGTCGGGGGGGATAATCAGCCCCAGCATTTT. Looking up the rest from reference TRBV7-9 and TRBJ1-5 gives the full variable domain: DTGVSQNPRHKITKRGQNVTFRCDPISEHNRLYWYRQTLGQGPEFLTYFQNEAQLEKSRLLSDRFSAERPKGSFSTLEIQRTEQGDSAMYLCASTVGGDNQPQHFGDGTRLSIL.

At least ten counts were recorded for this clonotype. This chain uses TRBV27 with TRBJ2-1; TRBD2 aligns across 8 bases. The CDR3 contains 14 residues. J gave up 4 bases and V 8 bases, and 7 bases lay outside the gene matches. The germline V gene encodes CDR1 MNHEY and CDR2 SMNVEV (reference sequence). The chain's CDR3 is CASGDAGGYNEQFF. CDR3 nucleotides: TGTGCCAGCGGTGACGCGGGAGGTTACAATGAGCAGTTCTTC.

CDR3 sequence: CASRWSPGVNTEAFF. CDR3 bases: TGTGCCAGCCGCTGGAGCCCAGGTGTAAACACTGAAGCTTTCTTT. The V and J genes are TRBV19 and TRBJ1-1; D unclear. The CDR3 is made up of 15 amino acids. Per germline, CDR1 LNHDA and CDR2 SQIVND (reference sequence). The ends were cut back, 9 bases at V and 2 bases at J, with 19 bases in the middle.

This clonotype occurred many times. V usage is TRBV27 and J usage is TRBJ2-7, with D hard to call. V lost 5 bases and J 4 bases, leaving 12 bases between the germline ends. The germline gives CDR1 MNHEY, CDR2 SMNVEV (reference sequence). This CDR3 spans 13 amino acids. In DNA, the CDR3 is TGTGCCAGCAGTCCGCATTTTGGGTACGAGCAGTACTTC. Protein product: CASSPHFGYEQYF.

The chain joins TRBV20-1 to TRBJ2-7; no firm D call. Trimming removed 0 bases from V and 4 bases from J, with 7 bases in between. The germline gives CDR1 DFQATT, CDR2 SNEGSKA (reference sequence). The length of the CDR3 is 12 residues. The CDR3 protein is CSARDNLYEQYF. The CDR3 DNA is TGCAGTGCTAGAGATAATTTGTACGAGCAGTACTTC.

This clonotype was counted at least ten times. This sequence joins TRBV15 and TRBJ2-7; TRBD1 might be the D (6 bases). The CDR3 runs 16 residues. Trimming left V 3 bases short and J 1 base short, with 16 bases between. Germline V lookup: CDR1 LNHNV, CDR2 YYDKDF (reference sequence). Written as DNA, the CDR3 is TGTGCCACCAGCAGCCCCGGCAGGGGTTCTTCCTACGAGCAGTACTTC. Protein: CATSSPGRGSSYEQYF.

The sample holds many counts of this clonotype. The chain couples TRBV12-3 or TRBV12-4 to TRBJ2-2; 8 nucleotides match TRBD1. V lost 5 bases to trimming and J lost 2 bases; unmatched junction nucleotides: 7. This CDR3 has 16 amino acids. Written as DNA, the CDR3 is TGTGCCAGCAGTCTCATAGGACAGGGTAACACCGGGGAGCTGTTTTTT. It codes for CASSLIGQGNTGELFF.

This chain uses TRBV28 with TRBJ2-1; tentatively, D is TRBD1 (5 bases). Looked up from germline, CDR1 is MDHEN and CDR2 is SYDVKM. V was trimmed by 6 bases and J by 5 bases, leaving 17 bases between them. This CDR3 has 15 residues. CDR3 loop: CASSRVPYGHNEQFF. The DNA of the CDR3 is TGTGCCAGCAGCAGGGTGCCCTACGGCCACAATGAGCAGTTCTTC.

This clonotype was counted many times. The J gene is TRBJ2-6, the V gene TRBV25-1; a possible D gene is TRBD2 (5 bases). Germline V lookup: CDR1 MGHDK, CDR2 SYGVNS. The V gene lost 9 bases and the J gene lost 0 bases, with 15 bases spanning the gap. The CDR3 covers 16 residues. The CDR3: CASQVPGFSGANVLTF. In nucleotides, the CDR3 is TGTGCCAGTCAGGTGCCGGGGTTCTCTGGGGCCAACGTCCTGACTTTC.

This clonotype appeared many times. The CDR3 nucleotides read TGTGCCAGCAGTTGGGAAAAACTGTTTTTT. Amino acids: CASSWEKLFF. The rearrangement links TRBV2 to TRBJ1-4; D ambiguous. The ends were cut back, 5 bases at V and 8 bases at J, with 3 bases in the middle. The germline CDR1 and CDR2 sequences are SNHLY and FYNNEI. This CDR3 contains 10 residues.

This clonotype was detected a few times. This chain joins TRBV3-1 and TRBJ1-6, with 9 bases aligning to TRBD1. Germline values: CDR1 LGHDT, CDR2 YNNKEL (reference sequence). J was trimmed by 0 bases and V by 1 base; bases with no gene match: 4. The CDR3 extends over 18 amino acids. DNA of the CDR3: TGTGCCAGCAGCCAAGGCCCACAGGGGGCCTCCTATAATTCACCCCTCCACTTT. The encoded protein is CASSQGPQGASYNSPLHF.

This clonotype was recorded many times. The CDR3 region has the DNA TGTGCCAGTAAGACAGGGCTCACCATTAGCAATCAGCCCCAGCATTTT. It specifies CASKTGLTISNQPQHF. The chain employs TRBV25-1 and TRBJ1-5; 7 bases are a match to TRBD1. The CDR3 runs to 16 residues. V shed 9 bases and J 0 bases; nucleotides not matched to a gene: 11. From germline, CDR1 is MGHDK and CDR2 SYGVNS.

This clonotype has ten or more counts. The chain has TRBV20-1 and TRBJ2-5; TRBD1 matches 7 bases. The germline V gene has CDR1 DFQATT and CDR2 SNEGSKA (reference sequence). CDR3 length: 16 amino acids. Trimming removed 6 bases from V and 1 base from J; junction bases left unmatched: 14. CDR3 sequence reads: CSALSLAGGAQETQYF. The CDR3 DNA reads as TGCAGTGCCCTAAGCCTGGCAGGGGGAGCCCAAGAGACCCAGTACTTC.

This clonotype has more than one count but fewer than ten. The chain carries TRBV27 and TRBJ1-4; D is perhaps TRBD1 (5 bases). The V gene's germline CDR1 is MNHEY and CDR2 SMNVEV (reference sequence). Trimming pared 11 bases from V and 12 bases from J, leaving 28 bases between. The CDR3 spans 15 residues. The CDR3 nucleotides read TGTGCCGGAGGACCTCGGGGGAGGGTCGGCTGGCAACTGTTTTTT. Protein sequence: CAGGPRGRVGWQLFF.